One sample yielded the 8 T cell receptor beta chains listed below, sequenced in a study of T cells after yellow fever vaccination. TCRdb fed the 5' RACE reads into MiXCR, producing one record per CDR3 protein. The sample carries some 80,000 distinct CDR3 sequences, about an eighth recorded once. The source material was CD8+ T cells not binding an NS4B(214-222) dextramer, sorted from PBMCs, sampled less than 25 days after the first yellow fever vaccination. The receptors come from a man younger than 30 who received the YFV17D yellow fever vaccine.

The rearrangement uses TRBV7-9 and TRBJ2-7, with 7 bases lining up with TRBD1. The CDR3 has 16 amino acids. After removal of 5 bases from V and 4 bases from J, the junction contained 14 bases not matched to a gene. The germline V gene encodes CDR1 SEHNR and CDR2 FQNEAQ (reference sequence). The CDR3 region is CASSPHGAGGPYEQYF. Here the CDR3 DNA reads TGTGCCAGCAGCCCTCACGGGGCAGGGGGTCCATACGAGCAGTACTTC.

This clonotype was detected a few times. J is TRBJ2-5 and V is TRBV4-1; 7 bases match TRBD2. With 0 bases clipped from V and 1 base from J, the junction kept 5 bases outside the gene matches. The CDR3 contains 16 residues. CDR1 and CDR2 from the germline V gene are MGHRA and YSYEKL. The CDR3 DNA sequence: TGCGCCAGCAGCCAAGAGTGGTCTAGCGGCCAAGAGACCCAGTACTTC. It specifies CASSQEWSSGQETQYF.

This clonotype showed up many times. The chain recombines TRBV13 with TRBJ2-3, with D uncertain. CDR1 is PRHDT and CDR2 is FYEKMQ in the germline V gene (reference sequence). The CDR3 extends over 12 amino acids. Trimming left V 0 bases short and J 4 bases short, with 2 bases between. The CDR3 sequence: CASSLGPDTQYF. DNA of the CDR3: TGTGCCAGCAGCTTAGGCCCAGATACGCAGTATTTT.

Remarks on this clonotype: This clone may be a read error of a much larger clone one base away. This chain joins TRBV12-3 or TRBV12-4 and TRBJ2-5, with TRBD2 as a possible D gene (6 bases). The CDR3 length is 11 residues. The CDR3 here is CASGTRETKYF. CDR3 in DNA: TGTGCCAGTGGGACCCGGGAGACCAAGTACTTC.

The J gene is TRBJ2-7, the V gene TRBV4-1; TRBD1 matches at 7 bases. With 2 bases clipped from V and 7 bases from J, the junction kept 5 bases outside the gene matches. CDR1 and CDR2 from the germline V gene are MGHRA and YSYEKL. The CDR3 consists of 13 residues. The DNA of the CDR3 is TGCGCCAGCAGCCAAAACAGGGGTGAGGAGCAGTACTTC. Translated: CASSQNRGEEQYF.

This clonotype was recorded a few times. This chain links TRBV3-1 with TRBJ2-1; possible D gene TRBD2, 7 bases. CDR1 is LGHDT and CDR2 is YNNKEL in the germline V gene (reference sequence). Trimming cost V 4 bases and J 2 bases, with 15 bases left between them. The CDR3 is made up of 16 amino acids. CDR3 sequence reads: CASSPIEGGAYNEQFF. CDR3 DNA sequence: TGTGCCAGCAGCCCGATCGAGGGGGGGGCCTACAATGAGCAGTTCTTC.

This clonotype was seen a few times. In nucleotides, the CDR3 is TGCGCCAGCAGATTGGCAGGGGGGAACACTGAAGCTTTCTTT. Amino acids: CASRLAGGNTEAFF. The gene calls are TRBV10-2 and TRBJ1-1; 7 nucleotides agree with TRBD1. The CDR3 is 14 residues long. Germline values: CDR1 WSHSY, CDR2 SAAADI. V gave up 6 bases and J gave up 1 base; unmatched junction bases: 5.

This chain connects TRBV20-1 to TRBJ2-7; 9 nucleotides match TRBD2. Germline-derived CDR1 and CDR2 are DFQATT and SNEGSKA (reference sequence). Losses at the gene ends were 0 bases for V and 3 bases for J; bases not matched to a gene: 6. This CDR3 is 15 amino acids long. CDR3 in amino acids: CSARDYSGSNYEQYF. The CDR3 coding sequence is TGCAGTGCTAGAGATTATAGCGGGAGTAACTACGAGCAGTACTTC.